Presented here are 30 T cell receptor beta chains from one specimen sequenced in a study of T cells in Graves' hyperthyroidism and ophthalmopathy (dated by TCRdb to between 2018 and 2020). Receptors were amplified or captured by multiplex PCR. TCRdb shows the sequencer as Illumina HiSeq 2000. The TCR beta CDR3 regions were amplified from the RNA transcripts. A first-round RT-PCR of the TCR CDR3 used the HTBI primer set with the Qiagen OneStep RT-PCR kit. The raw public data were reprocessed by TCRdb itself: fastp quality trimming at Q25, MiXCR clonotype calling, in-frame beta chains only. When rows share a CDR3 protein, they turn into one entry using the most common DNA and genes. The sample yields roughly 400,000 distinct CDR3 sequences; approximately 14% were counted once. The ten largest clones take up 25% to 30% of the sample. Sequences were obtained from blood. The receptors stem from a woman aged 18-29 years with Graves' hyperthyroidism that later progressed to Graves' ophthalmopathy.

This clonotype was counted many times. The chain employs TRBV6-1 and TRBJ2-7; 8 bases agree with TRBD1. This CDR3 is 15 amino acids long. V shed 6 bases and J 6 bases; nucleotides not matched to a gene: 13. The germline V gene has CDR1 MNHNS and CDR2 SASEGT. This CDR3 is CASRRPGGEFFEQYF. CDR3 bases: TGTGCCAGCAGAAGGCCAGGGGGCGAGTTCTTCGAGCAGTACTTC.

As regards this clonotype: One junction end does not reproduce the germline sequence, and a read error may be involved. This sequence joins TRBV20-1 and TRBJ1-2; D is uncertain. There are 12 residues in the CDR3. Germline loops: CDR1 DFQATT, CDR2 SNEGSKA (reference sequence). CDR3 sequence: CSARESNYVYTF. The CDR3 coding sequence is TGCAGTGCTCGGGAGAGTAACTATGTCTACACCTTC.

Only a few counts were recorded for this clonotype. CDR3 DNA sequence: TGTGCCAGCAGTCAACAGGGATGGCAGTTCTTC. This gives the protein CASSQQGWQFF. The V and J genes are TRBV27 and TRBJ2-1; D is perhaps TRBD1 (6 bases). Trimming shortened V by 5 bases and J by 12 bases, and 11 bases separated the two germline ends. From germline, CDR1 is MNHEY and CDR2 SMNVEV (reference sequence). The CDR3 totals 11 residues.

This clonotype showed up many times. The V gene is TRBV14, the J gene TRBJ2-1; D is perhaps TRBD2 (5 bases). CDR3 length: 15 amino acids. Trimming removed 3 bases at V and 6 bases at J, with 15 bases between. Germline CDR1 and CDR2: SGHDN and FVKESK. The CDR3 loop reads CASSQNLLASNEQFF. CDR3 DNA: TGTGCCAGCAGCCAGAACCTTCTAGCTTCCAATGAGCAGTTCTTC.

This clonotype was detected many times. V and J are TRBV28 and TRBJ1-2; 11 bases are shared with TRBD1. Germline assignment: CDR1 MDHEN and CDR2 SYDVKM. The CDR3 runs 18 residues. J lost 1 base, V lost 5 bases, and 12 bases had no gene match. CDR3 protein: CASSPWDRGTNYNYGYTF. In DNA, the CDR3 is TGTGCCAGCAGTCCATGGGACAGGGGGACTAACTATAACTATGGCTACACCTTC.

This chain connects TRBV6-1 to TRBJ2-7; D is possibly TRBD2 (6 bases). The CDR3 totals 17 residues. The germline V gene encodes CDR1 MNHNS and CDR2 SASEGT. Trimming took off 5 bases at V and 0 bases at J, with 20 bases between the two ends. This CDR3 reads CASSKDYFGKSSYEQYF. Written as DNA, the CDR3 is TGTGCCAGCAGTAAGGACTATTTTGGGAAGAGCTCCTACGAGCAGTACTTC.

J is TRBJ2-2 and V is TRBV20-1; 9 bases agree with TRBD2. Germline V gives CDR1 DFQATT, CDR2 SNEGSKA (reference sequence). Germline trimming cut 2 bases from V and 7 bases from J; bases unmatched to any gene: 5. The CDR3 covers 14 residues. The CDR3 here is CSARRGRADGELFF. CDR3 DNA: TGCAGTGCTAGACGCGGGAGGGCTGACGGGGAGCTGTTTTTT.

The table lists this clonotype with a few counts. Just one base apart from a much larger clone, this may be a read error. The V gene is TRBV11-3, the J gene TRBJ2-5; 8 bases line up with TRBD2. Germline-derived CDR1 and CDR2 are SGHNT and YENEEA. The CDR3 contains 14 residues. CDR3 amino acids: CAGSFGGVQETQYF. CDR3 coding DNA: TGTGCCGGCAGCTTCGGGGGGGTCCAAGAGACCCAGTACTTC.

This chain links TRBV20-1 with TRBJ2-3, with TRBD2 matching over 8 bases. The germline V gene encodes CDR1 DFQATT and CDR2 SNEGSKA (reference sequence). V was clipped by 5 bases and J by 4 bases; unmatched bases: 11. The CDR3 is made up of 15 amino acids. In DNA form, the CDR3 reads TGCAGTGCTTTACGCCAGGGCGGGGGGCCAGATACGCAGTATTTT. Translating gives CSALRQGGGPDTQYF.

This clonotype appeared many times. CDR3 sequence: CASSEATGPGYTF. The CDR3 DNA follows: TGTGCCAGCAGTGAAGCTACAGGTCCTGGCTACACCTTC. V and J are TRBV6-1 and TRBJ1-2, with D possibly TRBD1 on 5 matching bases. Trimming removed 0 bases at V and 7 bases at J, with 9 bases between. CDR3 length: 13 residues. CDR1 MNHNS and CDR2 SASEGT come from the germline V gene.

This clonotype was recorded at least ten times. This sequence joins TRBV12-3 or TRBV12-4 and TRBJ2-3, with D possibly called TRBD1 or TRBD2 (5 bases each). The CDR3 is 13 amino acids. The germline V and J ends were trimmed by 5 bases and 11 bases, with 17 bases remaining between them. The CDR3 DNA follows: TGTGCCAGCAGTCCCGTGGGACCGATCAAGCAGTATTTT. It codes for CASSPVGPIKQYF.

The chain couples TRBV12-3 or TRBV12-4 to TRBJ1-2; D uncertain. V was cut by 7 bases and J by 2 bases, with 11 bases left in between. The CDR3 contains 13 residues. The CDR3 bases are TGTGCCAGCACTCCCAGGAGGAACTATGGCTACACCTTC. The encoded protein is CASTPRRNYGYTF.

This clonotype was seen once. With a much larger clone just one base away, this may be a read error. The rearrangement uses TRBV30 and TRBJ2-4; 10 bases map to TRBD1. The CDR3 consists of 16 residues. Germline V CDR1 and CDR2: GTSNPN, SVGIG (reference sequence). CDR3 DNA sequence: TGTGTCTGGACCTCGGGGACAGGGGCTTCCAAAAACATTCAGTACTTC. This codes for CVWTSGTGASKNIQYF.

This clonotype has at least ten counts. The gene calls are TRBV11-3 and TRBJ1-1; TRBD1 might be the D (5 bases). This CDR3 is 12 amino acids long. Germline values: CDR1 SGHNT, CDR2 YENEEA. The V and J ends lost 5 bases and 7 bases respectively, with 11 bases between them. The CDR3, as DNA: TGTGCCAGCAGCCTGAGGGACGATGAAGCTTTCTTT. Protein product: CASSLRDDEAFF.

This clonotype was counted ten times or more. The chain recombines TRBV12-3 or TRBV12-4 with TRBJ1-2, with a tentative D call TRBD1 (5 bases). CDR3 length: 12 amino acids. V was cut by 8 bases and J by 4 bases, with 11 bases left in between. The CDR3 loop reads CASAEGAYGYTF. The CDR3 coding sequence is TGTGCCAGCGCCGAAGGGGCCTATGGCTACACCTTC.

This clonotype was detected only a few times. The V call is TRBV27, the J call TRBJ2-1, with TRBD2 identical over 9 bases. CDR1 is MNHEY and CDR2 is SMNVEV in the germline V gene (reference sequence). Trimming took 6 bases from V and 0 from J; bases not matched to a gene: 6. The CDR3 has 16 residues. CDR3 nucleotide sequence: TGTGCCAGCAGGCGGACTAGCGCGAGCTCCTACAATGAGCAGTTCTTC. Encoded protein: CASRRTSASSYNEQFF.

This clonotype was counted many times. The J gene is TRBJ1-5, the V gene TRBV12-3 or TRBV12-4, with a weak D call TRBD1 (5 bases). This CDR3 has 15 amino acids. V was cut by 2 bases and J by 4 bases, with 12 bases left in between. The CDR3 is CASSLQEGPNQPQHF. The CDR3 DNA reads as TGTGCCAGCAGTTTACAAGAGGGGCCAAATCAGCCCCAGCATTTT.

The sample holds a few counts of this clonotype. The chain is built from TRBV5-5 and TRBJ1-2; 7 nucleotides line up with TRBD1. The CDR3 contains 16 residues. The V and J ends lost 0 bases and 0 bases, in that order; junction bases with no gene match: 5. The germline V gene has CDR1 SGHKS and CDR2 YYEKEE (reference sequence). CDR3 sequence: CASSLGQGVANYGYTF. CDR3 DNA sequence: TGTGCCAGCAGCTTGGGGCAGGGGGTAGCTAACTATGGCTACACCTTC.

This clonotype occurred many times. The gene calls are TRBV20-1 and TRBJ2-5; possibly TRBD1 for D (6 bases). V shed 0 bases and J shed 4 bases, with 15 bases lying between them. CDR1 is DFQATT, CDR2 SNEGSKA, per germline (reference sequence). CDR3 length: 15 residues. Here the CDR3 DNA reads TGCAGTGCTAGAGATTCCGCAGGGGTGGGAGAGACCCAGTACTTC. This translates into CSARDSAGVGETQYF.

This clonotype was observed a handful of times. CDR3 in DNA: TGTGCCACCAGCAGAGATTACACAGATACGCAGTATTTT. Protein product: CATSRDYTDTQYF. J is TRBJ2-3 and V is TRBV15, with D uncertain. CDR3 length: 13 residues. In germline, CDR1 is LNHNV, CDR2 YYDKDF (reference sequence). V lost 0 bases and J lost 2, with 3 bases in between.

As for this clonotype: A much bigger clone sits one base away, suggesting this may be a read error. It is likely a read error, because the conserved phenylalanine at the end of the CDR3 is missing. The chain joins TRBV5-1 to TRBJ2-2, with D uncertain. Trimming removed 4 bases from V and 4 bases from J, with 14 bases in between. This CDR3 contains 15 residues. CDR1 and CDR2 (germline): SGHRS, YFSETQ. The CDR3: CASSPTSGVTGELFL. As DNA, the CDR3 is TGCGCCAGCAGCCCTACCAGTGGGGTCACCGGGGAGCTGTTTCTT.

The chain recombines TRBV7-9 with TRBJ2-1; 10 bases align to TRBD2. In germline, CDR1 is SEHNR, CDR2 FQNEAQ (reference sequence). The CDR3 runs 16 residues. Germline trimming cut 4 bases from V and 1 base from J; bases unmatched to any gene: 4. The CDR3 bases are TGTGCCAGCAGCTCCTCTAGCGGGGGATCCTACAATGAGCAGTTCTTC. Translated: CASSSSSGGSYNEQFF. Complete variable domain (other parts from reference TRBV7-9 and TRBJ2-1): DTGVSQNPRHKITKRGQNVTFRCDPISEHNRLYWYRQTLGQGPEFLTYFQNEAQLEKSRLLSDRFSAERPKGSFSTLEIQRTEQGDSAMYLCASSSSSGGSYNEQFFGPGTRLTVL.

This clonotype was observed at least ten times. The rearrangement joins TRBV28 to TRBJ2-7, with D unclear. Deletions cut 3 bases from V and 3 bases from J, with 15 bases between. The length of the CDR3 is 15 residues. Germline CDR1 MDHEN, CDR2 SYDVKM. This CDR3 reads CASSFRVQGRYEQYF. The CDR3 DNA follows: TGTGCCAGCAGTTTTAGGGTCCAAGGCCGCTACGAGCAGTACTTC.

This clonotype occurred a few times. This chain uses TRBV6-2 or TRBV6-3 with TRBJ2-5; no clear D. Germline V gene sequence: CDR1 MNHEY, CDR2 SVGEGT. V was shortened by 8 bases and J by 7 bases, with 23 bases between the two germline ends. The CDR3 sequence is 15 residues long. The CDR3 protein is CASAGATDPDGTQYF. As DNA, the CDR3 is TGTGCCAGCGCCGGTGCAACGGACCCCGATGGGACCCAGTACTTC.

The chain carries TRBV15 and TRBJ2-6; unclear D gene. This CDR3 has 17 amino acids. Germline V gene sequence: CDR1 LNHNV, CDR2 YYDKDF (reference sequence). Trimming took off 6 bases at V and 0 bases at J, with 15 bases between the two ends. The CDR3 protein is CATRPTVSSSGANVLTF. The DNA of the CDR3 is TGTGCCACCAGACCTACAGTCTCTTCCTCTGGGGCCAACGTCCTGACTTTC.

This clonotype came up many times. The chain recombines TRBV5-1 with TRBJ2-7; maybe TRBD1 (5 bases). The CDR3 has 14 amino acids. V lost 6 bases, J lost 2 bases, and 15 bases lay in between. Germline V gene data show CDR1 as SGHRS and CDR2 as YFSETQ. The CDR3 here is CASNPVGPTYEQYF. The CDR3 DNA follows: TGCGCCAGCAACCCGGTGGGGCCGACCTACGAGCAGTACTTC.

The CDR3 DNA sequence: TGTGCCAGCAGTCACCCGGGGACTACAAACACAGATACGCAGTATTTT. It specifies CASSHPGTTNTDTQYF. The chain joins TRBV12-3 or TRBV12-4 to TRBJ2-3; TRBD2 matches at 7 bases. V lost 5 bases and J lost 2; bases outside the gene matches: 10. The CDR3 totals 16 residues.

This clonotype was found many times. The chain joins TRBV28 to TRBJ1-4, with D possibly TRBD1 on 6 matching bases. The CDR3 sequence is 15 residues long. V was trimmed by 3 bases and J by 7 bases, leaving 15 bases between them. Germline loops: CDR1 MDHEN, CDR2 SYDVKM. CDR3 amino acids: CASSLGGGRAEKLFF. In nucleotides, the CDR3 is TGTGCCAGCAGTTTGGGTGGGGGGCGCGCTGAAAAACTGTTTTTT. Full variable domain (outside the CDR3, taken from reference TRBV28 and TRBJ1-4): DVKVTQSSRYLVKRTGEKVFLECVQDMDHENMFWYRQDPGLGLRLIYFSYDVKMKEKGDIPEGYSVSREKKERFSLILESASTNQTSMYLCASSLGGGRAEKLFFGSGTQLSVL.

This clonotype was counted a few times. The V call is TRBV19, the J call TRBJ2-7, with 10 nucleotides matching TRBD1. The CDR3 covers 15 residues. With V trimmed by 3 bases and J by 0 bases, 2 bases remained unmatched. Germline CDR1 is LNHDA and CDR2 is SQIVND (reference sequence). As DNA, the CDR3 is TGTGCCAGTAGTATGCGGACAGGGGGCTCCTACGAGCAGTACTTC. Translating gives CASSMRTGGSYEQYF.

This clonotype was counted many times. V is TRBV27 and J is TRBJ2-5; D gene ambiguous. Germline CDR1 is MNHEY and CDR2 is SMNVEV (reference sequence). CDR3 length equals 13 residues. Trimming shortened V by 5 bases and J by 0 bases, and 7 bases separated the two germline ends. CDR3 residues: CASSPLYQETQYF. The DNA of the CDR3 is TGTGCCAGCAGTCCCCTGTACCAAGAGACCCAGTACTTC.